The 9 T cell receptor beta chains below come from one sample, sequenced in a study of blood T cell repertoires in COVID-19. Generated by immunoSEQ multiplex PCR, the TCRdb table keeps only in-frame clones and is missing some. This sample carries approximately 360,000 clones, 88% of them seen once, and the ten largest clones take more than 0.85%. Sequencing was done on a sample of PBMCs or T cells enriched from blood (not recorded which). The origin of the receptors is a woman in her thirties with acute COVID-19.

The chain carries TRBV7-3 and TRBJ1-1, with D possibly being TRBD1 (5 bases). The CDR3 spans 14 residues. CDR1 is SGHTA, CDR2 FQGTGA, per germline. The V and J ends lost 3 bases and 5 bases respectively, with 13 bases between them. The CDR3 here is CASSFRAVGTEAFF. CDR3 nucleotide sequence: TGTGCCAGCAGCTTCAGGGCTGTAGGAACTGAAGCTTTCTTT. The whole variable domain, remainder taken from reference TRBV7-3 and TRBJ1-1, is GAGVSQTPSNKVTEKGKYVELRCDPISGHTALYWYRQSLGQGPEFLIYFQGTGAADDSGLPNDRFFAVRPEGSVSTLKIQRTERGDSAVYLCASSFRAVGTEAFFGQGTRLTVV.

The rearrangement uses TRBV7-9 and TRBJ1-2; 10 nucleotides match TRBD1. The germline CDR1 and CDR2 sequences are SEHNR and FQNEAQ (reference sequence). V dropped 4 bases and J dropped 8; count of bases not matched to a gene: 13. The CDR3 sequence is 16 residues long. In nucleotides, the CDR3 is TGTGCCAGCAGCTACGGGACAGGGGTTCCTGAAGGAGGCTACACCTTC. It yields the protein CASSYGTGVPEGGYTF.

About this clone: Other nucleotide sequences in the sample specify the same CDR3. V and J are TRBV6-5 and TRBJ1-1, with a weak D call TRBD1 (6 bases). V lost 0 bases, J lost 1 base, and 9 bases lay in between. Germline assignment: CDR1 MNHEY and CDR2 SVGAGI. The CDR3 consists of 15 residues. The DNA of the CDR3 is TGTGCCAGCAGTTACTCGACAGGACCGAACACTGAAGCTTTCTTT. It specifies CASSYSTGPNTEAFF.

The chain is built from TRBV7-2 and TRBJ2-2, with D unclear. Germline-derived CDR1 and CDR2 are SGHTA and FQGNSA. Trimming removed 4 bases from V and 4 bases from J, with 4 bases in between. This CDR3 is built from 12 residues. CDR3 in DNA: TGTGCCAGCAGCTCGGGCACCGGGGAGCTGTTTTTT. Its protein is CASSSGTGELFF.

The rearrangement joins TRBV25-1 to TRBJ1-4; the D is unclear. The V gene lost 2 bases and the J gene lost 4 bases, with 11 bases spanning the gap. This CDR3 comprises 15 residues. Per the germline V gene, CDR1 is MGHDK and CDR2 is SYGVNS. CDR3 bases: TGTGCCAGCAGTGAAACCCGCGGATATAATGAAAAACTGTTTTTT. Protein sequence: CASSETRGYNEKLFF.

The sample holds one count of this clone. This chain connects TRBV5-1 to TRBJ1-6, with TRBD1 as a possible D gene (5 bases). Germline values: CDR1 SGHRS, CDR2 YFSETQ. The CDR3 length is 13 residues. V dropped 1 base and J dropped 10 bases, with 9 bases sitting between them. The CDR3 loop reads CASSLTGGSPLHF. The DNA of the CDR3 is TGCGCCAGCAGCTTGACAGGCGGATCACCCCTCCACTTT. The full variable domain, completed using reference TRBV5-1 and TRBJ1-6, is KAGVTQTPRYLIKTRGQQVTLSCSPISGHRSVSWYQQTPGQGLQFLFEYFSETQRNKGNFPGRFSGRQFSNSRSEMNVSTLELGDSALYLCASSLTGGSPLHFGNGTRLTVT.

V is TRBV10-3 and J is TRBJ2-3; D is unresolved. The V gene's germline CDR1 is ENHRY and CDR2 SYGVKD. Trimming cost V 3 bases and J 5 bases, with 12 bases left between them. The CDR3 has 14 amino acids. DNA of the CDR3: TGTGCCATCAGTGAAGGCCCAAGAGGAGATACGCAGTATTTT. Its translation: CAISEGPRGDTQYF.

CDR3 bases: TGTGCCAGCAGCTTAGTTCAGAGGGGGTTCAGCTCCTACAATGAGCAGTTCTTC. It specifies CASSLVQRGFSSYNEQFF. The gene calls are TRBV7-6 and TRBJ2-1, with D possibly matching TRBD1 (6 bases). Trimming removed 1 base at V and 0 bases at J, with 16 bases between. Germline V gene lookup returns CDR1 SGHVS and CDR2 FNYEAQ. This CDR3 region has 18 residues. Full variable domain (rest looked up from reference TRBV7-6 and TRBJ2-1): GAGVSQSPRYKVTKRGQDVALRCDPISGHVSLYWYRQALGQGPEFLTYFNYEAQQDKSGLPNDRFSAERPEGSISTLTIQRTEQRDSAMYRCASSLVQRGFSSYNEQFFGPGTRLTVL.

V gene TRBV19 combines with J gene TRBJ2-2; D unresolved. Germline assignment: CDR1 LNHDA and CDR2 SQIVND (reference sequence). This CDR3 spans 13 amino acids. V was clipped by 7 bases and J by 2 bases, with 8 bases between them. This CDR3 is CASIPKNTGELFF. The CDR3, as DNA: TGTGCCAGTATTCCCAAAAACACCGGGGAGCTGTTTTTT.